Listed below are T cell receptor beta chains from one sample, sequenced in a study of regulatory T cells in long-lasting Graves disease. TCRdb independently ran MiXCR on the multiplex PCR reads; one entry per CDR3 protein. The sample lists about 440,000 distinct CDR3 sequences; roughly 17% were seen once. The same data also contributed to another study, on T cells in Graves' hyperthyroidism and ophthalmopathy.

The input for sequencing was peripheral blood mononuclear cells (PBMCs), taken at new diagnosis, from a patient treated with antithyroid drugs. These receptors were taken from a young woman with Graves disease. The CDR3 runs from the conserved cysteine through the conserved F or W. The D gene is left open where the match is weak. Clone size is given for some rows only: seen once, a few or many times, or a class if the clone is expanded.

J gene: TRBJ2-1; D gene: NA; clone size: few; V gene: TRBV5-1; CDR3 protein: CASSLGHYSYNEQFF; CDR3 DNA: TGCGCCAGCAGCCTCGGACATTACTCCTACAATGAGCAGTTCTTC
J gene: TRBJ1-4; D gene: NA; clone size: many; V gene: TRBV3-1; CDR3 protein: CASSQESLGLFF; CDR3 DNA: TGTGCCAGCAGCCAAGAAAGCCTAGGACTGTTTTTT
J gene: TRBJ1-2; D gene: NA; clone size: many; V gene: TRBV10-3; CDR3 protein: CAISESLDGYTF; CDR3 DNA: TGTGCCATCAGTGAGTCTCTGGATGGCTACACCTTC
J gene: TRBJ2-5; D gene: NA; clone size: many; V gene: TRBV3-1; CDR3 protein: CASSQDVTQYF; CDR3 DNA: TGTGCCAGCAGCCAAGATGTGACCCAGTACTTC
J gene: TRBJ2-7; D gene: NA; clone size: many; V gene: TRBV30; CDR3 protein: CAWSVAPSYSVSYEQYF; CDR3 DNA: TGTGCCTGGAGTGTCGCCCCCAGTTACAGCGTCTCCTACGAGCAGTACTTC
J gene: TRBJ2-1; D gene: NA; clone size: NA; V gene: TRBV9; CDR3 protein: CASSVELITHEQFF; CDR3 DNA: TGTGCCAGCAGCGTAGAACTGATCACACATGAGCAGTTCTTC
J gene: TRBJ2-2; D gene: TRBD1; clone size: NA; V gene: TRBV19; CDR3 protein: CASSDRERTGELFF; CDR3 DNA: TGTGCCAGTTCCGACAGGGAGCGCACCGGGGAGCTGTTTTTT
J gene: TRBJ2-7; D gene: TRBD2; clone size: many; V gene: TRBV20-1; CDR3 protein: CSAGTSGVHEQYF; CDR3 DNA: TGCAGTGCTGGGACTAGCGGGGTCCACGAGCAGTACTTC
J gene: TRBJ2-3; D gene: TRBD2; clone size: many; V gene: TRBV7-2; CDR3 protein: CASRNTDREPGLAGDTQYF; CDR3 DNA: TGTGCCAGCAGGAATACCGACAGGGAACCGGGACTAGCGGGGGATACGCAGTATTTT
J gene: TRBJ2-1; D gene: NA; clone size: NA; V gene: TRBV7-9; CDR3 protein: CASILFNEQFF; CDR3 DNA: TGTGCCAGCATCCTTTTCAATGAGCAGTTCTTC
J gene: TRBJ2-1; D gene: TRBD2; clone size: many; V gene: TRBV7-3; CDR3 protein: CASSRSISAGDNEQFF; CDR3 DNA: TGTGCCAGCAGCCGATCCATTTCAGCGGGAGACAATGAGCAGTTCTTC
J gene: TRBJ2-1; D gene: NA; clone size: NA; V gene: TRBV6-2/TRBV6-3; CDR3 protein: CASSYGLSAYNEQFF; CDR3 DNA: TGTGCCAGCAGTTACGGACTCAGTGCGTACAATGAGCAGTTCTTC
J gene: TRBJ2-7; D gene: NA; clone size: many; V gene: TRBV28; CDR3 protein: CASSFYRGVSYEQYF; CDR3 DNA: TGTGCCAGCAGTTTTTATCGGGGCGTCTCCTACGAGCAGTACTTC
J gene: TRBJ2-1; D gene: TRBD2; clone size: many; V gene: TRBV18; CDR3 protein: CASSPRLAGDHREQFF; CDR3 DNA: TGTGCCAGCTCACCCCGACTAGCGGGAGATCATCGAGAGCAGTTCTTC
J gene: TRBJ2-7; D gene: NA; clone size: many; V gene: TRBV28; CDR3 protein: CASSSGDDEQYF; CDR3 DNA: TGTGCCAGCAGTTCGGGAGATGACGAGCAGTACTTC
J gene: TRBJ2-7; D gene: NA; clone size: many; V gene: TRBV5-1; CDR3 protein: CASSLEGRNEQYF; CDR3 DNA: TGCGCCAGCAGCTTGGAGGGGCGAAACGAGCAGTACTTC
J gene: TRBJ2-7; D gene: TRBD1; clone size: many; V gene: TRBV6-2/TRBV6-3; CDR3 protein: CASSLSQGIDEQYF; CDR3 DNA: TGTGCCAGCAGTTTATCACAGGGGATCGACGAGCAGTACTTC
J gene: TRBJ2-1; D gene: NA; clone size: many; V gene: TRBV20-1; CDR3 protein: CSARWTYNEQFF; CDR3 DNA: TGCAGTGCTAGATGGACCTACAATGAGCAGTTCTTC
J gene: TRBJ2-7; D gene: TRBD2; clone size: few; V gene: TRBV7-6; CDR3 protein: CASSVSGKRSYEQYF; CDR3 DNA: TGTGCCAGCAGCGTGAGCGGGAAGCGCTCCTACGAGCAGTACTTC
J gene: TRBJ2-7; D gene: TRBD2; clone size: many; V gene: TRBV6-2/TRBV6-3; CDR3 protein: CASRPGTSAYYEQYF; CDR3 DNA: TGTGCCAGCAGACCTGGGACTAGCGCCTACTACGAGCAGTACTTC
J gene: TRBJ2-7; D gene: NA; clone size: many; V gene: TRBV12-3/TRBV12-4; CDR3 protein: CASRDGYEQYF; CDR3 DNA: TGTGCCAGCAGAGACGGCTACGAGCAGTACTTC
J gene: TRBJ2-1; D gene: TRBD2; clone size: NA; V gene: TRBV20-1; CDR3 protein: CSARDQRSSGSGEQFF; CDR3 DNA: TGCAGTGCTAGAGATCAAAGGTCTAGCGGGAGTGGGGAGCAGTTCTTC
J gene: TRBJ2-1; D gene: NA; clone size: few; V gene: TRBV19; CDR3 protein: CASSIGTINEQFF; CDR3 DNA: TGTGCCAGTAGTATAGGGACCATCAATGAGCAGTTCTTC
J gene: TRBJ2-6; D gene: NA; clone size: NA; V gene: TRBV28; CDR3 protein: CASSFSGTSGANVLTF; CDR3 DNA: TGTGCCAGCAGTTTCAGCGGGACATCTGGGGCCAACGTCCTGACTTTC
J gene: TRBJ2-3; D gene: TRBD2; clone size: NA; V gene: TRBV10-3; CDR3 protein: CAIRVASGGDTQYF; CDR3 DNA: TGTGCCATCCGTGTGGCTAGCGGAGGGGATACGCAGTATTTT
J gene: TRBJ2-7; D gene: TRBD2; clone size: NA; V gene: TRBV4-1; CDR3 protein: CASSQGDYVDSYEQYF; CDR3 DNA: TGCGCCAGCAGCCAGGGGGACTACGTGGACTCCTACGAGCAGTACTTC
J gene: TRBJ2-5; D gene: NA; clone size: NA; V gene: TRBV7-2; CDR3 protein: CASSVTVGQETQYF; CDR3 DNA: TGTGCCAGCAGCGTTACAGTAGGCCAAGAGACCCAGTACTTC
J gene: TRBJ2-3; D gene: TRBD2; clone size: many; V gene: TRBV27; CDR3 protein: CASSDRRAGEGTDTQYF; CDR3 DNA: TGTGCCAGCAGTGACAGGAGAGCGGGAGAGGGCACAGATACGCAGTATTTT
J gene: TRBJ2-3; D gene: TRBD1; clone size: many; V gene: TRBV20-1; CDR3 protein: CSVPGDRGFEDTQYF; CDR3 DNA: TGCAGTGTCCCGGGGGACAGGGGGTTCGAAGATACGCAGTATTTT
J gene: TRBJ2-7; D gene: NA; clone size: many; V gene: TRBV2; CDR3 protein: CASSGASYEQYF; CDR3 DNA: TGTGCCAGCAGTGGAGCGTCCTACGAGCAGTACTTC
J gene: TRBJ2-5; D gene: NA; clone size: many; V gene: TRBV7-2; CDR3 protein: CASSLYGAFETQYF; CDR3 DNA: TGTGCCAGCAGCTTATATGGGGCGTTCGAGACCCAGTACTTC
J gene: TRBJ2-5; D gene: NA; clone size: many; V gene: TRBV29-1; CDR3 protein: CSVLPTGLETQYF; CDR3 DNA: TGCAGCGTTCTTCCCACAGGGTTGGAGACCCAGTACTTC
J gene: TRBJ1-5; D gene: NA; clone size: NA; V gene: TRBV4-1; CDR3 protein: CASSQERGSNQPQHF; CDR3 DNA: TGCGCCAGCAGCCAAGAGCGCGGGAGCAATCAGCCCCAGCATTTT